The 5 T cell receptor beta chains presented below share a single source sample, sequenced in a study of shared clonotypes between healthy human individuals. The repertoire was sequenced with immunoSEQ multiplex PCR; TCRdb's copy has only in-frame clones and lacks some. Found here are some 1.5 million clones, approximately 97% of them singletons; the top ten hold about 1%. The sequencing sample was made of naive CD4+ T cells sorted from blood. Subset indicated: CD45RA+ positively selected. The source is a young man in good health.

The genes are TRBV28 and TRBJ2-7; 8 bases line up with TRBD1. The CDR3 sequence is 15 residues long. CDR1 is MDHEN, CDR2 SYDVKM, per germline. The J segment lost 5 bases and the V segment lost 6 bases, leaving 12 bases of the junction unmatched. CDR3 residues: CASREQRTGLDEQYF. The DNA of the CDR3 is TGTGCCAGCAGAGAACAAAGGACAGGGCTGGACGAGCAGTACTTC.

CDR3 bases: TGTGCCTGGGCGACAATCTCGGACAGGGATGGGAAAACCCAGTACTTC. Its protein product is CAWATISDRDGKTQYF. The chain links TRBV30 to TRBJ2-5; 8 bases line up with TRBD1. The CDR3 length is 16 residues. Germline V gives CDR1 GTSNPN, CDR2 SVGIG (reference sequence). Trimming removed 5 bases from V and 8 bases from J; junction bases left unmatched: 19. Drawing the rest from reference TRBV30 and TRBJ2-5, the complete variable domain is SQTIHQWPATLVQPVGSPLSLECTVEGTSNPNLYWYRQAAGRGLQLLFYSVGIGQISSEVPQNLSASRPQDRQFILSSKKLLLSDSGFYLCAWATISDRDGKTQYFGPGTRLLVL.

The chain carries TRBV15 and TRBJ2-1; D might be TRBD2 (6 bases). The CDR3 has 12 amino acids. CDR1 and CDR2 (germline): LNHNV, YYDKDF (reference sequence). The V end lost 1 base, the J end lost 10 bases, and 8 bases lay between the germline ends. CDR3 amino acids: CATSRVGGEQFF. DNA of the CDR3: TGTGCCACCAGCAGAGTTGGGGGGGAGCAGTTCTTC.

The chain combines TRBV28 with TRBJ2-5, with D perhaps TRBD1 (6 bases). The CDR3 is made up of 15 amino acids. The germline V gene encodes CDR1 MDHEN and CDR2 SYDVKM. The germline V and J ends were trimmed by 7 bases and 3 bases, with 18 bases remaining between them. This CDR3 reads CASISDRKNKETQYF. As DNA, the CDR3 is TGTGCCAGCATTTCGGACAGAAAAAATAAAGAGACCCAGTACTTC.

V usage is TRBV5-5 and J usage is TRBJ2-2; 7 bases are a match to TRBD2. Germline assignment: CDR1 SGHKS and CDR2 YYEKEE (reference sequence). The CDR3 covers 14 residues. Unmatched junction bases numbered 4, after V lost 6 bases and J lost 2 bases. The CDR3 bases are TGTGCCAGCACCCGGACTAGTAACACCGGGGAGCTGTTTTTT. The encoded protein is CASTRTSNTGELFF.